What follows are 2 T cell receptor beta chains derived from one specimen sequenced in a study of blood T cell repertoires in COVID-19. TCRdb keeps only in-frame clones here, not all; method: immunoSEQ multiplex PCR. The sample includes over 65,000 clones, approximately 86% of them seen just once. Sample: peripheral blood. The receptors were sampled from a human donor in a cohort sampled during active COVID-19.

This sequence joins TRBV7-2 and TRBJ1-3; TRBD1 might be the D (6 bases). The CDR3 covers 15 residues. The germline V and J ends were trimmed by 2 bases and 0 bases, with 8 bases remaining between them. Germline-derived CDR1 and CDR2 are SGHTA and FQGNSA. CDR3 coding DNA: TGTGCCAGCAGCTTAAGGGGGTTCTCTGGAAACACCATATATTTT. It encodes CASSLRGFSGNTIYF.

The chain carries TRBV12-3 or TRBV12-4 and TRBJ2-5; no reliable D call. This CDR3 is built from 13 residues. The V end lost 4 bases, the J end lost 1 base, and 7 bases lay between the germline ends. CDR3 in amino acids: CASSSHPQETQYF. The CDR3, as DNA: TGTGCCAGCAGTTCACACCCCCAAGAGACCCAGTACTTC.